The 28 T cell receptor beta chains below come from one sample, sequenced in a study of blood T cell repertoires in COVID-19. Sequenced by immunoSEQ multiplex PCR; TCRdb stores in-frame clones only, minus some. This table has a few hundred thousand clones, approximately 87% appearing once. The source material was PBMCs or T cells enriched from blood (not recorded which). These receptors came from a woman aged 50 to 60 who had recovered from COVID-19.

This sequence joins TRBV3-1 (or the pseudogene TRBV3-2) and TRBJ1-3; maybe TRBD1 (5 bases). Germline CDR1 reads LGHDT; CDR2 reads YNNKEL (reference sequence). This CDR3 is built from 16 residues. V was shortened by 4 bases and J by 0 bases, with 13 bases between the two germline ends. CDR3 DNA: TGTGCCAGCAGCCGCCTCGGACAAACCTCTGGAAACACCATATATTTT. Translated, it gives CASSRLGQTSGNTIYF.

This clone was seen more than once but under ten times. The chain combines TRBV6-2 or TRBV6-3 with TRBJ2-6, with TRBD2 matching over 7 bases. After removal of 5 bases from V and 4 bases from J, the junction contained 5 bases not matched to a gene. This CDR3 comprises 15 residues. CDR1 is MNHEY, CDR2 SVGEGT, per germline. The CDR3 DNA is TGTGCCAGCAGTACGGGGGGATCCGGGGCCAACGTCCTGACTTTC. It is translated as CASSTGGSGANVLTF.

The chain's CDR3 is CASGLATDTQYF. The CDR3, as DNA: TGTGCCAGCGGACTAGCGACAGATACGCAGTATTTT. The rearrangement uses TRBV19 and TRBJ2-3; TRBD2 matches 9 bases. The trim removed 9 bases at V and 3 bases at J, leaving 1 base unmatched. Germline-derived CDR1 and CDR2 are LNHDA and SQIVND (reference sequence). There are 12 residues in the CDR3.

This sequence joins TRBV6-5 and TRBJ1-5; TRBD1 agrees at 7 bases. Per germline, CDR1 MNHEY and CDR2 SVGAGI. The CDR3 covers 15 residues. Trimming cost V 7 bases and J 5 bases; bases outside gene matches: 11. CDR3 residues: CASKQTGLGDQPQHF. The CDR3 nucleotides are TGTGCCAGCAAACAGACAGGGTTGGGGGATCAGCCCCAGCATTTT.

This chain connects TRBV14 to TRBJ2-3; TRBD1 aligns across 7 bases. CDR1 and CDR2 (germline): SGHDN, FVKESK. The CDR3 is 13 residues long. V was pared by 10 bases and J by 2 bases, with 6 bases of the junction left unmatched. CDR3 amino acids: CATGTAITDTQYF. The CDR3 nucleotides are TGTGCCACCGGGACAGCCATCACAGATACGCAGTATTTT.

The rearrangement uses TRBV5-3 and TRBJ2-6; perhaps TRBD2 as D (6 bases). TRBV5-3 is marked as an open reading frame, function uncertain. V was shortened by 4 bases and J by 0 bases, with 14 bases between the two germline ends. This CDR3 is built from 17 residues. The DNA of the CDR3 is TGTGCCAGAAGCCCGGGACTCCACCGCTCTGGGGCCAACGTCCTGACTTTC. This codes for CARSPGLHRSGANVLTF.

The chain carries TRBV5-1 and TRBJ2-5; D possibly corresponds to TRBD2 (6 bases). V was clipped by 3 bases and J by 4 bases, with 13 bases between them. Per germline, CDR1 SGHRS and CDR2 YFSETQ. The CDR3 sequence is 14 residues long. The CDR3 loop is CASSSIRGGETQYF. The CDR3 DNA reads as TGCGCCAGCAGCTCAATAAGGGGAGGAGAGACCCAGTACTTC.

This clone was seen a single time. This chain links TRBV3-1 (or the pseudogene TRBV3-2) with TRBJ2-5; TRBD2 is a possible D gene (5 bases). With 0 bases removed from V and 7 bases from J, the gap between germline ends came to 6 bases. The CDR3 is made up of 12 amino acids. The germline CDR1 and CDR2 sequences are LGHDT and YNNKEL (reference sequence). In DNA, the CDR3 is TGTGCCAGCAGCCAAGATCGGGGGACCCAGTACTTC. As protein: CASSQDRGTQYF.

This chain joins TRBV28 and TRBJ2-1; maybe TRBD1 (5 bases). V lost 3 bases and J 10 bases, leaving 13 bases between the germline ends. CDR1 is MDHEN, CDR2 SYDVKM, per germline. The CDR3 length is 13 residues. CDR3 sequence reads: CASSFSRGREQFF. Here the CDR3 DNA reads TGTGCCAGCAGTTTCTCTAGGGGTAGAGAGCAGTTCTTC.

The CDR3 nucleotides read TGTGCCAGCAGTTTTGGAGGGGATCAGCCCCAGCATTTT. This sequence encodes CASSFGGDQPQHF. The chain joins TRBV27 to TRBJ1-5, with D perhaps matching TRBD1 (5 bases). The CDR3 sequence is 13 residues long. Trimming pared 3 bases from V and 5 bases from J, leaving 8 bases between. Per the germline V gene, CDR1 is MNHEY and CDR2 is SMNVEV (reference sequence).

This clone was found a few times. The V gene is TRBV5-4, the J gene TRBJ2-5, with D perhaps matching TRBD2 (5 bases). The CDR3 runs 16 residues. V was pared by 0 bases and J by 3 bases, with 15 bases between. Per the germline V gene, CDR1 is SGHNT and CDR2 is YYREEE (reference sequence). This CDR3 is CASSLEVGLSEETQYF. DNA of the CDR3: TGTGCCAGCAGCTTGGAGGTCGGACTGAGCGAAGAGACCCAGTACTTC.

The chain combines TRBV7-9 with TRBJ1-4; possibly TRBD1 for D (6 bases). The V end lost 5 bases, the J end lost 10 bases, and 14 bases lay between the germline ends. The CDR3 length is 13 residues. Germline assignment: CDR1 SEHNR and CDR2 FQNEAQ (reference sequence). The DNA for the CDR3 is TGTGCCAGCAGCCATTTGCAGGGGCGAAAACTGTTTTTT. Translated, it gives CASSHLQGRKLFF.

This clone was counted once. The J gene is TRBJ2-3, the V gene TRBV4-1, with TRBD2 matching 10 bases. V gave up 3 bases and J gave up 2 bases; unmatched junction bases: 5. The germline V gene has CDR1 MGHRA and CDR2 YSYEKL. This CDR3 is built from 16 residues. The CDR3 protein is CASSQEGLAATDTQYF. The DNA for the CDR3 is TGCGCCAGCAGCCAGGAAGGACTAGCGGCCACAGATACGCAGTATTTT.

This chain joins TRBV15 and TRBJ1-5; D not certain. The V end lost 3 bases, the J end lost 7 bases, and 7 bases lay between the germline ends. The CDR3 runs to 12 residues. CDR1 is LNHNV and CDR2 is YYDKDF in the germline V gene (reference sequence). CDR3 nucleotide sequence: TGTGCCACCAGCAGCAAAACACAGCCCCAGCATTTT. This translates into CATSSKTQPQHF.

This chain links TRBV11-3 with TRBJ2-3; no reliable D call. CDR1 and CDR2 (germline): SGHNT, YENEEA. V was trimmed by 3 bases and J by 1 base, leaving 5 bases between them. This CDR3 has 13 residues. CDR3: CASSFSGTDTQYF. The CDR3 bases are TGTGCCAGCAGCTTTTCCGGCACAGATACGCAGTATTTT.

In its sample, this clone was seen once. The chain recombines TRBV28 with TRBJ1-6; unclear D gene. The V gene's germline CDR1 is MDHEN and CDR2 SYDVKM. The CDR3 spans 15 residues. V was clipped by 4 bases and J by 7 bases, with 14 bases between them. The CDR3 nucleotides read TGTGCCAGCAGTTCCCGGCAGGTTTGGAATTCACCCCTCCACTTT. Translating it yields CASSSRQVWNSPLHF.

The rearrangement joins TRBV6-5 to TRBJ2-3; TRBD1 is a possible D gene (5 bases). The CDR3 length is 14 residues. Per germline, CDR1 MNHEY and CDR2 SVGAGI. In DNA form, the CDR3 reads TGTGCGCTGGGCGAAAGGGGCACTGGGAACACGCAGTATTTT. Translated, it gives CALGERGTGNTQYF.

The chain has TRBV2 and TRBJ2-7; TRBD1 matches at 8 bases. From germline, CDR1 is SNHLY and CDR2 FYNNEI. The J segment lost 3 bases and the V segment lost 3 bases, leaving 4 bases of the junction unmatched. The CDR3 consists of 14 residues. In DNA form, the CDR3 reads TGTGCCAGCAGTGATCAGGGGGCAGGCTACGAGCAGTACTTC. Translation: CASSDQGAGYEQYF.

This CDR3 reads CSAGPDLTQHF. DNA of the CDR3: TGCAGTGCTGGTCCAGATCTGACCCAGCATTTT. J is TRBJ1-5 and V is TRBV20-1; no firm D call. This CDR3 comprises 11 residues. CDR1 is DFQATT and CDR2 is SNEGSKA in the germline V gene (reference sequence). V lost 5 bases and J lost 11, with 13 bases in between.

Written as DNA, the CDR3 is TGTGCCAGCGCCTTAGCGGGGGGGCGCACCGGGGAGCTGTTTTTT. Its protein is CASALAGGRTGELFF. The chain joins TRBV5-5 to TRBJ2-2, with 11 bases lining up with TRBD2. The V and J ends lost 7 bases and 4 bases, in that order; junction bases with no gene match: 6. The CDR3 consists of 15 residues. Germline V lookup: CDR1 SGHKS, CDR2 YYEKEE (reference sequence).

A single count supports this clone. In DNA form, the CDR3 reads TGTGCCAGCAGCTTCACTCGGGGGGCATCAGATACGCAGTATTTT. Amino acid sequence: CASSFTRGASDTQYF. The chain couples TRBV7-9 to TRBJ2-3, with a tentative D call TRBD2 (7 bases). CDR1 and CDR2 (germline): SEHNR, FQNEAQ (reference sequence). The CDR3 covers 15 residues. Trimming took off 3 bases at V and 4 bases at J, with 14 bases between the two ends.

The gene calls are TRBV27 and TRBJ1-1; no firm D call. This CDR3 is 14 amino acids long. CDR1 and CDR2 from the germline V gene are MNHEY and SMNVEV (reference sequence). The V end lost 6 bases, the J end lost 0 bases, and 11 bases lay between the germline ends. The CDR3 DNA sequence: TGTGCCAGCAGGCACAGAAGTTTGAACACTGAAGCTTTCTTT. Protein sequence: CASRHRSLNTEAFF.

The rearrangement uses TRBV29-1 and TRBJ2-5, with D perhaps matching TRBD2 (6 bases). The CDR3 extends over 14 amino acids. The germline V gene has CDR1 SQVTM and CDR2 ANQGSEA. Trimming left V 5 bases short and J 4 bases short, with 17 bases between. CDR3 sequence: CSVRPGRNSETQYF. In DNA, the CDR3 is TGCAGCGTTCGTCCAGGGAGGAATTCAGAGACCCAGTACTTC.

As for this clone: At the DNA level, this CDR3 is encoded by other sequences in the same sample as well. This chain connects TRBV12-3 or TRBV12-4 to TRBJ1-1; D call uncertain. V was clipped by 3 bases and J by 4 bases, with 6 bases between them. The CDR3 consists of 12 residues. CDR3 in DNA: TGTGCCAGCAGTTTTTATAGCACTGAAGCTTTCTTT. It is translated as CASSFYSTEAFF.

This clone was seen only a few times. The CDR3 nucleotides are TGTGCCAGCAGCTTAGTGTCAGGGGATACAGATACGCAGTATTTT. This gives the protein CASSLVSGDTDTQYF. J is TRBJ2-3 and V is TRBV7-9, with D tentatively TRBD1 (6 bases). The CDR3 runs 15 residues. CDR1 SEHNR and CDR2 FQNEAQ come from the germline V gene (reference sequence). V lost 1 base and J lost 3, with 11 bases in between.

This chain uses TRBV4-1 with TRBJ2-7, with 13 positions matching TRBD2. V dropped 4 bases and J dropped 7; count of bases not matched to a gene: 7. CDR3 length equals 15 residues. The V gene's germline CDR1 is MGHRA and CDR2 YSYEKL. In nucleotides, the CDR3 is TGCGCCAGCAGCCTAGGACTAGCGGGGGCAAGGGAGCAGTACTTC. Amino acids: CASSLGLAGAREQYF.

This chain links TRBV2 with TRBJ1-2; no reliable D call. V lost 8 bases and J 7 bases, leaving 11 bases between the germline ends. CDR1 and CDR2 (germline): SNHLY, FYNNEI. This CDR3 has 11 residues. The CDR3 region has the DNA TGTGCCAGCGCGGAAAAGGCTGGCTACACCTTC. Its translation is CASAEKAGYTF.

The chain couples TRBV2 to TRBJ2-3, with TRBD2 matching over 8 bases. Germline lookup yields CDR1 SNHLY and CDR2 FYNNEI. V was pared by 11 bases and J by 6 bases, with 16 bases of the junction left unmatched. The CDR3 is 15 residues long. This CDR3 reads CAGKKLAATGDTQYF. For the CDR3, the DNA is TGTGCCGGCAAAAAACTAGCGGCCACCGGGGATACGCAGTATTTT.